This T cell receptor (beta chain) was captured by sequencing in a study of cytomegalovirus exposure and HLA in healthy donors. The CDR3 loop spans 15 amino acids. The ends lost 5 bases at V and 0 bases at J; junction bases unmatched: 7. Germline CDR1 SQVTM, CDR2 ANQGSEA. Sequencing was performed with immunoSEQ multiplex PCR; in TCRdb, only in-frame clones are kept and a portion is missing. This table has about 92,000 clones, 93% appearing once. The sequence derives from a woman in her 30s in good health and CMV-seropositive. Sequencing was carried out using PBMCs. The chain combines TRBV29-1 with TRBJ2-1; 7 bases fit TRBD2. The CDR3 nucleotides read TGCAGCGTTTTGGACGGGACTACCTCCTACAATGAGCAGTTCTTC. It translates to CSVLDGTTSYNEQFF.